The T cell receptor beta chain described here comes from a study of Ad26.COV2.S vaccination and SARS-CoV-2 variants. Turning to the study itself: Among those in the COV1001 Ad26.COV2.S trial arm was the donor.

Sequencing was performed with immunoSEQ multiplex PCR; in TCRdb, only in-frame clones are kept and a portion is missing. This sample has about 420,000 clones, with roughly 90% found just once. Noted treatment: roughly 20 received Ad26.COV2.S at low or high dose, single or two shots; a few received placebo; per-sample allocation not given. After the first vaccine or placebo injection, samples were drawn on day 63. Whole-study findings and limits: The TCR breadth and depth analyses may have produced an underestimate of total T cell responses. Those who received vaccine or placebo ended up with similar non-spike TCR breadth.

The V end lost 2 bases, the J end lost 2 bases, and 7 bases lay between the germline ends. CDR3 length equals 13 residues. CDR1 is SEHNR, CDR2 FQNEAQ, per germline (reference sequence). For this clone: As yet, its antigen is unknown.

This chain uses TRBV7-9 with TRBJ2-7; D gene ambiguous. The source was peripheral blood, collected in a trial of Ad26.COV2.S vaccine versus placebo. The clonotype was recovered from a person aged 18-65 years who received the Ad26.COV2.S COVID-19 vaccine or a placebo. This CDR3 is CASSLIGTYEQYF. The DNA for the CDR3 is TGTGCCAGCAGCTTAATCGGTACCTACGAGCAGTACTTC. The entire variable domain, with the rest obtained from reference TRBV7-9 and TRBJ2-7, is as follows: DTGVSQNPRHKITKRGQNVTFRCDPISEHNRLYWYRQTLGQGPEFLTYFQNEAQLEKSRLLSDRFSAERPKGSFSTLEIQRTEQGDSAMYLCASSLIGTYEQYFGPGTRLTVT.